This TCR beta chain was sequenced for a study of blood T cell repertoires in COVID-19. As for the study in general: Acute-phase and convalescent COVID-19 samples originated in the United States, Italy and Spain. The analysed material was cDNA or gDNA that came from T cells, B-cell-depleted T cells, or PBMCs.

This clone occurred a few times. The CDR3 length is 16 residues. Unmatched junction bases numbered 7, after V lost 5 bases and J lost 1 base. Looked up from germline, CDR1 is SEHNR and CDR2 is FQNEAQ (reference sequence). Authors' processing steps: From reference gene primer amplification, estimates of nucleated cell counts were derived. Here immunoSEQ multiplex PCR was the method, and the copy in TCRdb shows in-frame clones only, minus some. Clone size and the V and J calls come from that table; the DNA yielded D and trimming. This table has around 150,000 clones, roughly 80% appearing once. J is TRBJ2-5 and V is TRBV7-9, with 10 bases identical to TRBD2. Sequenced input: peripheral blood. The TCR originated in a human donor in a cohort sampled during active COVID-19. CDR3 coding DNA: TGTGCCAGCAGCACTAGGGCTAGCGGGGGCCAAGAGACCCAGTACTTC. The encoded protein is CASSTRASGGQETQYF.